A single sample gave rise to the 12 T cell receptor beta chains below, sequenced in a study of blood T cell repertoires in COVID-19. Clones were sequenced by immunoSEQ multiplex PCR, and TCRdb holds only the in-frame ones, with some missing. The table records 30,000 or so clones, over 75% of them present only once. Sequenced sample: peripheral blood. The receptors were gathered from a man older than 75 with acute or convalescent COVID-19.

The chain links TRBV2 to TRBJ2-3, with TRBD2 matching over 11 bases. Germline assignment: CDR1 SNHLY and CDR2 FYNNEI. Trimming at V came to 5 bases and at J to 1 base, leaving 2 bases not matched to a gene. CDR3 length: 15 amino acids. CDR3 coding DNA: TGTGCCAGCAGTACGGGACTAGCGGGCACAGATACGCAGTATTTT. It yields the protein CASSTGLAGTDTQYF.

This clone turned up a few times. V usage is TRBV4-2 and J usage is TRBJ2-5; 8 nucleotides agree with TRBD2. CDR1 LGHNA and CDR2 YNFKEQ come from the germline V gene. V shed 1 base and J 5 bases; nucleotides not matched to a gene: 12. CDR3 length equals 17 residues. The CDR3 protein is CASSQVGSRGARETQYF. CDR3 DNA: TGTGCCAGCAGCCAAGTAGGGTCGCGGGGGGCCCGGGAGACCCAGTACTTC.

The chain combines TRBV18 with TRBJ1-5; D is undetermined. The CDR3 totals 13 residues. V gave up 3 bases and J gave up 6 bases, with 9 bases separating them. CDR1 KGHSH and CDR2 LQKENI come from the germline V gene. The CDR3 coding sequence is TGTGCCAGCTCACCGGGGAGTGTTCAGCCCCAGCATTTT. Its protein is CASSPGSVQPQHF.

The chain combines TRBV7-6 with TRBJ2-7; 9 nucleotides match TRBD1. The V segment lost 0 bases and the J segment 3 bases; nucleotides outside the gene matches: 0. The CDR3 contains 14 residues. Germline V lookup: CDR1 SGHVS, CDR2 FNYEAQ. This CDR3 is CASSLADRGYEQYF. The CDR3 bases are TGTGCCAGCAGCTTAGCGGACAGGGGCTACGAGCAGTACTTC.

Comment on this clone: The identical CDR3 is also encoded by other nucleotide sequences in the sample. V gene TRBV5-1 combines with J gene TRBJ2-3; TRBD1 aligns across 7 bases. The J segment lost 1 base and the V segment lost 7 bases, leaving 3 bases of the junction unmatched. Per the germline V gene, CDR1 is SGHRS and CDR2 is YFSETQ. This CDR3 has 13 residues. The CDR3 region has the DNA TGCGCCAGCGGGCAGGGGGGCACAGATACGCAGTATTTT. Translating gives CASGQGGTDTQYF.

The chain has TRBV5-1 and TRBJ1-3, with D hard to call. This CDR3 region has 15 residues. Germline V lookup: CDR1 SGHRS, CDR2 YFSETQ. Between the trimmed V and J ends, which lost 0 bases and 0 bases, there was a span of 7 bases. DNA for the CDR3: TGCGCCAGCAGCTTGGCGGGTGGCTCTGGAAACACCATATATTTT. Amino acids: CASSLAGGSGNTIYF.

The chain carries TRBV7-3 and TRBJ2-2, with 9 bases identical to TRBD2. The CDR3 runs to 16 residues. V was pared by 3 bases and J by 0 bases, with 2 bases of the junction left unmatched. Germline values: CDR1 SGHTA, CDR2 FQGTGA. DNA for the CDR3: TGTGCCAGCAGCTTCCTAGCGGGGCCGAACACCGGGGAGCTGTTTTTT. Translation: CASSFLAGPNTGELFF. The full variable domain, in which reference TRBV7-3 and TRBJ2-2 provide the parts outside the CDR3, is GAGVSQTPSNKVTEKGKYVELRCDPISGHTALYWYRQSLGQGPEFLIYFQGTGAADDSGLPNDRFFAVRPEGSVSTLKIQRTERGDSAVYLCASSFLAGPNTGELFFGEGSRLTVL.

The genes are TRBV7-8 and TRBJ2-3; 11 positions match TRBD2. The CDR3 length is 17 residues. CDR1 is SGHVS, CDR2 FQNEAQ, per germline. V lost 2 bases, J lost 1 base, and 5 bases stayed unmatched. CDR3 sequence reads: CASSLLAGGPGTDTQYF. The CDR3 DNA is TGTGCCAGCAGCTTATTAGCGGGGGGGCCGGGCACAGATACGCAGTATTTT.

The chain joins TRBV12-3 or TRBV12-4 to TRBJ1-1; TRBD1 matches at 12 bases. V lost 5 bases, J lost 11 bases, and 6 bases stayed unmatched. The CDR3 loop spans 13 amino acids. CDR3 in DNA: TGTGCCAGCAGTCCGGGACAGGGGGCTAGGGCTTTCTTT. Translation: CASSPGQGARAFF.

The chain has TRBV11-2 and TRBJ1-4; 7 positions match TRBD1. CDR1 and CDR2 from the germline V gene are SGHAT and FQNNGV. Trimming cost V 0 bases and J 3 bases; bases outside gene matches: 1. The CDR3 covers 15 residues. The CDR3 protein is CASSLEGQPNEKLFF. CDR3 bases: TGTGCCAGCAGCTTAGAGGGACAGCCTAATGAAAAACTGTTTTTT.

The chain recombines TRBV19 with TRBJ1-5; tentative D call: TRBD1 (6 bases). Trimming pared 0 bases from V and 7 bases from J, leaving 13 bases between. This CDR3 is built from 15 residues. The V gene's germline CDR1 is LNHDA and CDR2 SQIVND (reference sequence). In DNA form, the CDR3 reads TGTGCCAGTAGTATAGACAGGGGCGCATTGCAGCCCCAGCATTTT. It yields the protein CASSIDRGALQPQHF.

The rearrangement joins TRBV5-6 to TRBJ1-1; 8 bases agree with TRBD1. The CDR3 runs to 16 residues. The junction had 9 bases not matched to a gene; V was cut back by 4 bases and J by 1 base. CDR1 and CDR2 from the germline V gene are SGHDT and YYEEEE. The CDR3 nucleotides read TGTGCCAGCAGCCCTGTGGTCAGGGGGCCGAACACTGAAGCTTTCTTT. Residues: CASSPVVRGPNTEAFF.